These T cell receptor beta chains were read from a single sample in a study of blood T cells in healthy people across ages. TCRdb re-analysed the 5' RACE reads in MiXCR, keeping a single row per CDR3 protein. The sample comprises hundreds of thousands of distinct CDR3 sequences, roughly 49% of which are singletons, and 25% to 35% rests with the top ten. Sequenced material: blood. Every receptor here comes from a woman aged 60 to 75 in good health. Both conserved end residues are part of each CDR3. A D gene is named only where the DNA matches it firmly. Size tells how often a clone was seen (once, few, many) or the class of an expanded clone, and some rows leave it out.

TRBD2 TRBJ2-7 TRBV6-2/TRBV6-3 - CASQRLAGSYEQYF TGTGCCAGCCAACGACTAGCGGGAAGCTACGAGCAGTACTTC
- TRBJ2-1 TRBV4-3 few CASSQDGRQHNEQFF TGCGCCAGCAGCCAAGATGGGAGGCAGCACAATGAGCAGTTCTTC
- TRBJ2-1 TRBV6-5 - CASTGTNAVEQFF TGTGCCAGCACGGGCACTAACGCGGTTGAGCAGTTCTTC
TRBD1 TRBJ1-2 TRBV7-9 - CASSSIRQGMNGYTF TGTGCCAGCAGCTCGATTAGACAGGGCATGAATGGCTACACCTTC
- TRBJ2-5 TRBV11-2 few CASSLEWTEETQYF TGTGCCAGCAGCTTAGAGTGGACAGAAGAGACCCAGTACTTC
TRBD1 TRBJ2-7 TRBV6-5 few CASRRAGQGYYEQYF TGTGCCAGCAGACGAGCGGGACAGGGCTACTACGAGCAGTACTTC
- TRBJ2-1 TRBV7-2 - CASSLSPGAGYYNEQFF TGTGCCAGCAGCTTATCTCCGGGTGCGGGATACTACAATGAGCAGTTCTTC
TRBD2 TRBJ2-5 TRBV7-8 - CASSLHGGRAEETQYF TGTGCCAGCAGCTTACACGGCGGGAGGGCCGAAGAGACCCAGTACTTC
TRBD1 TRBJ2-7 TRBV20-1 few CSAPGTGAYEQYF TGCAGTGCTCCCGGGACAGGGGCCTACGAGCAGTACTTC
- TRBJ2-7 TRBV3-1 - CASSQVIYEQYF TGTGCCAGCAGCCAAGTGATCTACGAGCAGTACTTC
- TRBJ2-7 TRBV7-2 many CASSTPGYEQYF TGTGCCAGCAGCACCCCCGGGTACGAGCAGTACTTC
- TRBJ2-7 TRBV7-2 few CASSSPRSRGQSPLQYF TGTGCCAGCAGCTCCCCGAGGTCGCGGGGACAGTCGCCGTTGCAGTACTTC
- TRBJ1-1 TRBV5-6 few CASSFRRTLNTEAFF TGTGCCAGCAGCTTTCGACGGACACTGAACACTGAAGCTTTCTTT
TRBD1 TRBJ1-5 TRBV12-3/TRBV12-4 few CASREGTGVQPQHF TGTGCCAGCAGGGAAGGGACAGGGGTCCAGCCCCAGCATTTT
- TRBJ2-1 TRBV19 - CASSILGASRQFF TGTGCCAGTAGTATTCTCGGGGCGTCTAGGCAGTTCTTC
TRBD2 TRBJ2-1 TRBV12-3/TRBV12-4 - CASRVAGVGSTKSYNEQFF TGTGCCAGCAGAGTAGCGGGAGTCGGAAGTACGAAGTCCTACAATGAGCAGTTCTTC
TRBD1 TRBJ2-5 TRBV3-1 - CASSPHGTGVQETQYF TGTGCCAGCAGCCCCCACGGGACAGGGGTCCAAGAGACCCAGTACTTC
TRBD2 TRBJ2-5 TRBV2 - CASSGLAGYQETQYF TGTGCCAGCAGTGGACTAGCGGGTTACCAAGAGACCCAGTACTTC
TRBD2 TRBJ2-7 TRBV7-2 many CASRPAGVVEQYF TGTGCCAGCAGGCCAGCGGGAGTGGTCGAGCAGTACTTC
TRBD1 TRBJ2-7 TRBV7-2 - CASRGQPNNEQYF TGTGCCAGCAGGGGACAGCCCAACAATGAGCAGTACTTC
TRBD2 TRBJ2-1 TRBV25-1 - CASSDIAGGDNEQFF TGTGCCAGCAGTGATATAGCGGGAGGGGACAATGAGCAGTTCTTC
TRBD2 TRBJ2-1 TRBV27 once CASSLLRERAYNEQFF TGTGCCAGCAGTTTATTGCGGGAGCGTGCCTACAATGAGCAGTTCTTC
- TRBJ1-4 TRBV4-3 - CASSRRAKGRNEKLFF TGCGCCAGCAGCCGGAGAGCAAAGGGTCGGAATGAAAAACTGTTTTTT
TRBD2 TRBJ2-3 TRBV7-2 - CASSLVQTSGRYF TGTGCCAGCAGCTTAGTGCAAACTAGCGGGCGGTATTTT
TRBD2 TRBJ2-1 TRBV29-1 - CSATPSSGNEQFF TGCAGCGCAACGCCTTCTAGCGGCAATGAGCAGTTCTTC
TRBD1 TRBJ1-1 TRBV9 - CASSVEGQANTEAFF TGTGCCAGCAGCGTAGAGGGACAGGCGAACACTGAAGCTTTCTTT